The rows below give T cell receptor beta chains drawn from one sample of a study of blood T cell repertoires in COVID-19. Some clones are missing from TCRdb's copy, which holds only in-frame ones; the method was immunoSEQ multiplex PCR. Of over 200,000 clones in the sample, about 93% are singletons; the top ten hold around 0.84%. The sample was peripheral blood. The origin of the receptors is a man aged 55 to 70 with COVID-19, enrolled during active disease. Each CDR3 is given with its conserved first and last residue. The D gene is left open where the match is weak.

>TRBD1|TRBV6-1|TRBJ2-7|15
CASSEAGTGGYEQYF
>TRBD1|TRBV7-2|TRBJ2-2|16
CASSLVWDRATGELFF
>TRBD1|TRBV15|TRBJ1-1|14
CATSRASQGTEAFF
>TRBD1|TRBV11-3|TRBJ2-3|14
CASSWGGQGSTQYF
>TRBD2|TRBV5-1|TRBJ2-7|16
CASSTTGLAGGDEQYF
>TRBD1|TRBV19|TRBJ2-1|15
CASSRQGSSYNEQFF
>-|TRBV12-3/TRBV12-4|TRBJ1-2|12
CASSLRSYGYTF
>-|TRBV6-5|TRBJ1-1|14
CASRTGWRNTEAFF
>-|TRBV6-2/TRBV6-3|TRBJ2-5|12
CASSPREETQYF
>TRBD1|TRBV27|TRBJ1-2|15
CASSLRRTGNYGYTF
>TRBD1|TRBV3-1/TRBV3-2|TRBJ1-5|13
CASSGRQGQPQHF
>-|TRBV10-1|TRBJ2-6|16
CASSEYRSSGANVLTF
>-|TRBV5-6|TRBJ1-6|15
CASSEIQGYNSPLHF
>TRBD2|TRBV9|TRBJ2-3|15
CASSASGTSTDTQYF
>-|TRBV4-2|TRBJ1-4|16
CASSQGEGATNEKLFF
>TRBD1|TRBV27|TRBJ1-4|15
CASSSRGRGATKLFF
>TRBD1|TRBV4-1|TRBJ1-2|16
CASSQDDRVGLYGYTF
>-|TRBV28|TRBJ2-1|14
CASSLVGRGNEQFF
>TRBD1|TRBV5-1|TRBJ2-2|16
CASSLTGTGGAGELFF
>-|TRBV19|TRBJ1-1|14
CASLNRPQNTEAFF
>TRBD1|TRBV18|TRBJ1-2|16
CASSQQGTGTGNGYTF
>TRBD1|TRBV19|TRBJ2-5|16
CASNPTSGQGVETQYF
>-|TRBV19|TRBJ1-4|14
CASSIGQGIGKLFF
>TRBD1|TRBV7-8|TRBJ1-5|13
CASSPQGVQPQHF
>-|TRBV3-1/TRBV3-2|TRBJ2-7|12
CASSSRHYEQYF
>-|TRBV28|TRBJ1-5|15
CASGKGVWGNQPQHF